Below, 13 T cell receptor beta chains from the same sample are listed, as sequenced in a study of T cells in women clearing cervical HPV infection. The method was immunoSEQ multiplex PCR; TCRdb's version includes in-frame clones alone and lacks a portion of them. There are approximately 38,000 clones in the sample, with roughly 6.5% held by the top ten. The sequencing sample was made of blood buffy coat. The receptors stem from a woman between 18 and 70 years old with a cervical HPV16 infection that either progressed to CIN3+ or cleared (not recorded which).

The DNA read from the CDR3 is TGCAGTGCTAGAGTAGGCGGGGGCCAAGAGACG. Protein sequence: CSARVGGGQET. The entire CDR3 protein reads CSARVGGGQETQYF. The chain recombines TRBV20-1 with TRBJ2-3; maybe TRBD2 (7 bases). The read ends 3 residues before the CDR3 terminus; that terminus is restored from the germline J gene. The CDR3 spans 14 residues. CDR1 and CDR2 from the germline V gene are DFQATT and SNEGSKA (reference sequence).

As to this clone: The read stops 3 residues short of the end of the CDR3; the missing end is completed from the germline J gene. The rearrangement joins TRBV19 to TRBJ2-4; weak D call: TRBD1 (6 bases). The germline V gene encodes CDR1 LNHDA and CDR2 SQIVND (reference sequence). CDR3 size: 14 residues. The sequenced part of the CDR3 DNA is TGTGCCAGTAGCCTTCAGGGGTTTGAGGCGGGT. The encoded protein is CASSLQGFEAG. The full-length CDR3 reads as CASSLQGFEAGQYF.

Regarding this clone: Read sequence stops 3 residues before the CDR3 end, and the germline J gene provides the missing end. The chain carries TRBV20-1 and TRBJ2-2, with a weak D call TRBD1 (7 bases). The CDR3 sequence is 15 residues long. Germline V lookup: CDR1 DFQATT, CDR2 SNEGSKA (reference sequence). Partial CDR3 DNA: TGCAGTGCTAGAGCGCAGGGGGGATATAATTCACCG. This encodes CSARAQGGYNSP. The full CDR3 sequence reads CSARAQGGYNSPLFF.

Regarding this clone: The read ends 3 residues before the CDR3 terminus; that terminus is restored from the germline J gene. This rearrangement joins TRBV20-1 to TRBJ1-2; TRBD1 matches at 7 bases. CDR1 is DFQATT, CDR2 SNEGSKA, per germline (reference sequence). CDR3 length equals 12 residues. Incomplete CDR3 DNA: TGCAGTGCAGGGGAGACAGGGTACGGC. Translation: CSAGETGYG. The full CDR3 reads CSAGETGYGYTF.

The sequenced part of the CDR3 DNA is TGCGCCAGCAGCGGGGACAGCTCCTATAATTCACCC. Amino acid sequence: CASSGDSSYNSP. The CDR3 reads in full as CASSGDSSYNSPLHF. The chain recombines TRBV5-1 with TRBJ1-6; 7 nucleotides agree with TRBD1. Sequencing ends 3 residues short of the CDR3 end; the germline J gene provides the rest. The V segment lost 4 bases and the J segment 0 bases; nucleotides outside the gene matches: 1. This CDR3 region has 15 residues. The germline gives CDR1 SGHRS, CDR2 YFSETQ.

The DNA read from the CDR3 is TGTGCCATCGGGGGGAACTCTGGAAACACC. This sequence encodes CAIGGNSGNT. The whole CDR3 sequence reads CAIGGNSGNTIYF. The chain combines TRBV10-3 with TRBJ1-3, with D possibly TRBD1 on 5 matching bases. The read gets to within 3 residues of the CDR3 end, and the germline J gene fills in the rest. Germline V gives CDR1 ENHRY, CDR2 SYGVKD. Trimming removed 8 bases from V and 0 bases from J, with 8 bases in between. The CDR3 consists of 13 residues.

As concerns this clone: At one of its ends the junction is not consistent with the germline gene, which may arise from a read error. The read ends 3 residues shy of where the CDR3 ends; the end is completed using the germline J gene. V usage is TRBV4-2 and J usage is TRBJ1-6; D is possibly TRBD1 (6 bases). Germline V gene data show CDR1 as LGHNA and CDR2 as YNFKEQ. This CDR3 region has 16 residues. CDR3 sequence reads: CASSQDTGRSNSPLHF. The sequenced CDR3 bases are TGCGCCAGCAGCCAAGATACAGGGAGGAGTAATTCACCC.

About this clone: The CDR3 end lies 3 residues beyond the end of the read and is filled in from the germline J gene. The chain carries TRBV12-3 or TRBV12-4 and TRBJ2-2, with D possibly TRBD1 on 5 matching bases. The CDR3 covers 15 residues. V was clipped by 1 base and J by 4 bases, with 10 bases between them. The CDR3 reads CASSLGQGTTGELFF. The sequenced CDR3 bases are TGTGCCAGCAGTTTAGGGCAGGGTACCACCGGGGAG.

Concerning this clone: The CDR3 end is not reached by the read, which stops 3 residues before it; the germline J gene fills it in. The V and J genes are TRBV5-1 and TRBJ2-5; D is perhaps TRBD1 or TRBD2 (5 bases each). Between the trimmed V and J ends, which lost 4 bases and 4 bases, there was a span of 11 bases. Germline-derived CDR1 and CDR2 are SGHRS and YFSETQ. This CDR3 comprises 13 residues. CDR3 DNA, as far as it was read: TGCGCCAGCAGCCCGGGAAGGGGAGAGACC. This gives the protein CASSPGRGET. The entire CDR3 protein is CASSPGRGETQYF.

A note on this clone: The read finishes 3 residues shy of the CDR3 end, and the germline J gene is used to complete it. The rearrangement uses TRBV7-9 and TRBJ1-2; 8 bases align to TRBD1. J gave up 7 bases and V 5 bases, and 3 bases lay outside the gene matches. The length of the CDR3 is 12 residues. Germline CDR1 and CDR2: SEHNR and FQNEAQ (reference sequence). CDR3 bases read: TGTGCCAGCAGCGGACAGGGCTCTGGC. Translation gives CASSGQGSG. The CDR3 in its entirety is CASSGQGSGYTF.

Here the CDR3 reads CSARGGTGGAGELFF. CDR3 DNA (partial): TGCAGCGCTAGGGGGGGGACAGGGGGTGCCGGGGAG. The J gene is TRBJ2-2, the V gene TRBV29-1, with TRBD1 identical over 11 bases. The CDR3 end falls 3 residues outside the read, so it is completed with the germline J gene. The CDR3 sequence is 15 residues long. CDR1 is SQVTM, CDR2 ANQGSEA, per germline. V dropped 7 bases and J dropped 6; count of bases not matched to a gene: 10.

As concerns this clone: Read sequence stops 3 residues before the CDR3 end, and the germline J gene provides the missing end. The rearrangement uses TRBV6-2 or TRBV6-3 and TRBJ1-5; D not certain. Germline loops: CDR1 MNHEY, CDR2 SVGEGT. Trimming removed 2 bases at V and 7 bases at J, with 12 bases between. This CDR3 has 14 residues. The DNA read from the CDR3 is TGTGCCAGCAGTTACGGCCCCAGTTTGCAGCCC. Translation gives CASSYGPSLQP. The whole CDR3 is CASSYGPSLQPQHF.

As to this clone: The CDR3 end is not reached by the read, which stops 3 residues before it; the germline J gene fills it in. The rearrangement uses TRBV20-1 and TRBJ1-2; D is unclear. This CDR3 is 14 amino acids long. CDR1 and CDR2 from the germline V gene are DFQATT and SNEGSKA (reference sequence). Trimming stripped 3 bases from V and 5 bases from J, with 16 bases between. The CDR3 region is CSASLSDLGYGYTF. The covered CDR3 bases are TGCAGTGCTAGCCTCTCGGACTTAGGATATGGC.